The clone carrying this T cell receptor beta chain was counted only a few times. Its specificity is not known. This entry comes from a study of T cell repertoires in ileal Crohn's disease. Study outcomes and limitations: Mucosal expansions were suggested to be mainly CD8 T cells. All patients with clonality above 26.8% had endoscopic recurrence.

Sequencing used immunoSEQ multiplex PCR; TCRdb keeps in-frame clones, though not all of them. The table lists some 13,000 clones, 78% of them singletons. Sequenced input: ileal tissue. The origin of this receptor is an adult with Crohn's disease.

CDR3 region: CASSYLASSYNEQFF. CDR3 nucleotide sequence: TGTGCCAGCAGTTATTTGGCTAGCTCCTACAATGAGCAGTTCTTC. V usage is TRBV6-6 and J usage is TRBJ2-1; no definite D call. This CDR3 comprises 15 residues. The V end was cut by 3 bases, the J end by 0 bases, with 9 bases between. Germline CDR1 reads MNHNY; CDR2 reads SVGAGI (reference sequence).